This entry concerns a single T cell receptor beta chain. These data originate in a study of blood T cell repertoires in COVID-19. On the study more broadly: The analysed material was cDNA or gDNA that came from T cells, B-cell-depleted T cells, or PBMCs.

The CDR3 extends over 14 amino acids. Between the trimmed V and J ends, which lost 6 bases and 5 bases, there was a span of 14 bases. Germline CDR1 reads MRHNA; CDR2 reads SNTAGT. Some clones are missing from TCRdb's copy, which holds only in-frame ones; the method was immunoSEQ multiplex PCR. The sample consists of about 120,000 clones, over 75% of them appearing once. The sample comprised peripheral blood. This TCR was sampled from a man between 60 and 70 years old with acute or convalescent COVID-19. The V gene is TRBV6-4, the J gene TRBJ2-1, with a weak D call TRBD2 (6 bases). CDR3 region: CASSQYGSHNEQFF. CDR3 coding DNA: TGTGCCAGCAGCCAGTACGGGAGCCACAATGAGCAGTTCTTC.